This T cell receptor beta chain was observed in a study of patients and donors after allogeneic stem cell transplantation. TCRdb itself ran the RT-PCR reads through MiXCR, one entry per CDR3 protein. Of about 210,000 distinct CDR3 sequences in the sample, roughly 38% were seen once. The J segment lost 3 bases and the V segment lost 7 bases, leaving 6 bases of the junction unmatched. The CDR3 is made up of 14 amino acids. Germline loops: CDR1 SGHRS, CDR2 YFSETQ. What was sequenced was blood, either unsorted or a sorted T cell fraction (not recorded which). The sequence came from a human donor who was either an allogeneic HSCT recipient or a stem cell or donor lymphocyte infusion donor (not recorded which). It is not recorded whose cells these are; they may come from a transplant donor. This chain joins TRBV5-1 and TRBJ2-3; TRBD1 aligns across 9 bases. CDR3 bases: TGCGCCAGCTCTCGGGACAGGGAGACAGATACGCAGTATTTT. Its translation: CASSRDRETDTQYF.